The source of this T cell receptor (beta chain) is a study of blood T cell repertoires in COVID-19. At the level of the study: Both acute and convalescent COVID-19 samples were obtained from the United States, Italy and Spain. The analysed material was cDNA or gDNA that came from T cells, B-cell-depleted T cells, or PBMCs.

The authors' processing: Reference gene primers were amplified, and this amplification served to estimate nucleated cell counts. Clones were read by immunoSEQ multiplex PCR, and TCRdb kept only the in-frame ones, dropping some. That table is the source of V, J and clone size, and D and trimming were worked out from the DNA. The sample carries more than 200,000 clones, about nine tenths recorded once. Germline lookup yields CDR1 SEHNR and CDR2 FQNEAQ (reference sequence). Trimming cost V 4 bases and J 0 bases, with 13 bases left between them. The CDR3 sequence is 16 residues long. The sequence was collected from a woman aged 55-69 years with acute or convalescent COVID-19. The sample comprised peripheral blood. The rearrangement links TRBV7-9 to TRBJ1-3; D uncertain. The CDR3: CASSYGAVSSGNTIYF. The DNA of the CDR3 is TGTGCCAGCAGCTATGGAGCTGTTAGCTCTGGAAACACCATATATTTT. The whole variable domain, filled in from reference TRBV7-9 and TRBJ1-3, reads DTGVSQNPRHKITKRGQNVTFRCDPISEHNRLYWYRQTLGQGPEFLTYFQNEAQLEKSRLLSDRFSAERPKGSFSTLEIQRTEQGDSAMYLCASSYGAVSSGNTIYFGEGSWLTVV.